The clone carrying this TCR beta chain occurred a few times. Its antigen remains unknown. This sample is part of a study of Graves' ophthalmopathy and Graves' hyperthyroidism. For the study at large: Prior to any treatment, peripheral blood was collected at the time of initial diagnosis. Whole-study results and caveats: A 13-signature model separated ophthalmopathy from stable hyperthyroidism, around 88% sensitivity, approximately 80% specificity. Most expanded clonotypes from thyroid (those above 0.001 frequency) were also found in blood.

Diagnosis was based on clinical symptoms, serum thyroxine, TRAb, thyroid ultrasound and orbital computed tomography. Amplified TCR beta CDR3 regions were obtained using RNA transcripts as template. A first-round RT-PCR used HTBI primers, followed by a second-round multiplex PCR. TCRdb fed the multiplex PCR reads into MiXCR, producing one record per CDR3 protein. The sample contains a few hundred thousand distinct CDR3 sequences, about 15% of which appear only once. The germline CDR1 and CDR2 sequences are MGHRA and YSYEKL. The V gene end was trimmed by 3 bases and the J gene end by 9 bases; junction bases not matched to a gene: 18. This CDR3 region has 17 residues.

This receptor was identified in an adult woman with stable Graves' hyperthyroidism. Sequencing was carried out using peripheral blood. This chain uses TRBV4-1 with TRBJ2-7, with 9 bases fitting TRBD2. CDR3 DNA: TGCGCCAGCAGCCAGGATCAGACTAGCGGTCTGAGAGGGGGGCAGTACTTC. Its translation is CASSQDQTSGLRGGQYF.